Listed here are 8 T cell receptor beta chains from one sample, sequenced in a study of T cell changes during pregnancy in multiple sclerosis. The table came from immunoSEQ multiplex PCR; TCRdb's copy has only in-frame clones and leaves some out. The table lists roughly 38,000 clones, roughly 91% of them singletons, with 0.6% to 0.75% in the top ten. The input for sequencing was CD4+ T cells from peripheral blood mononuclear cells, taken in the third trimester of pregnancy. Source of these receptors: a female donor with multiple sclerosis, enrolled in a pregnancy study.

The CDR3 is CASSPGRGGFDTQYF. CDR3 coding DNA: TGTGCCAGCAGCCCTGGGCGGGGGGGTTTTGATACGCAGTATTTT. The chain couples TRBV5-4 to TRBJ2-3, with 9 bases matching TRBD2. The V and J ends lost 4 bases and 6 bases, in that order; junction bases with no gene match: 9. There are 15 residues in the CDR3. The germline V gene encodes CDR1 SGHNT and CDR2 YYREEE (reference sequence).

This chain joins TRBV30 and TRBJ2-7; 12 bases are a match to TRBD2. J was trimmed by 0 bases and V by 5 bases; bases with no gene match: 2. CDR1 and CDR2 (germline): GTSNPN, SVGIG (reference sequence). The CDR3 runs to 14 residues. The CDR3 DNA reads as TGTGCCTGGGCTAGCGGGAGGGCCTCCTACGAGCAGTACTTC. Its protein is CAWASGRASYEQYF.

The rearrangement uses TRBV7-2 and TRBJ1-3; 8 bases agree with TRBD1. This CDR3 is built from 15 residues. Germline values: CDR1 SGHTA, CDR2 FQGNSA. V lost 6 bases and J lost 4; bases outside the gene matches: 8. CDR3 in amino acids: CASSFRQGRGNTIYF. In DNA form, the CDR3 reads TGTGCCAGCAGTTTCCGACAGGGGCGAGGAAACACCATATATTTT.

The CDR3: CASSGGLAGSHQETQYF. The CDR3 DNA follows: TGTGCCAGCAGCGGGGGACTAGCGGGCAGCCACCAAGAGACCCAGTACTTC. V and J are TRBV4-2 and TRBJ2-5; 12 bases map to TRBD2. V lost 5 bases and J lost 0; bases outside the gene matches: 7. Per germline, CDR1 LGHNA and CDR2 YNFKEQ. The CDR3 loop spans 17 amino acids.

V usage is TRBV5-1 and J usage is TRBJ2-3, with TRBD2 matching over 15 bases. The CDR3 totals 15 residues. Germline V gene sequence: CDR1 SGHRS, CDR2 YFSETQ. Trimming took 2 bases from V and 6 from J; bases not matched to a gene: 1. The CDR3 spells CASSFGLAGGDTQYF. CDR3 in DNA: TGCGCCAGCAGCTTCGGACTAGCGGGGGGGGATACGCAGTATTTT.

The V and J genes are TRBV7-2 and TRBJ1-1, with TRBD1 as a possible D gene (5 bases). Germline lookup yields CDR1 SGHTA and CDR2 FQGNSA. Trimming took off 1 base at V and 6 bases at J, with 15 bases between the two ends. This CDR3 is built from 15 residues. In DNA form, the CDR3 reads TGTGCCAGCAGCTTAGATAGGACAATAGTGGCTGAAGCTTTCTTT. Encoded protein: CASSLDRTIVAEAFF. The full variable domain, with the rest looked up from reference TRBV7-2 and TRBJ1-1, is GAGVSQSPSNKVTEKGKDVELRCDPISGHTALYWYRQSLGQGLEFLIYFQGNSAPDKSGLPSDRFSAERTGGSVSTLTIQRTQQEDSAVYLCASSLDRTIVAEAFFGQGTRLTVV.

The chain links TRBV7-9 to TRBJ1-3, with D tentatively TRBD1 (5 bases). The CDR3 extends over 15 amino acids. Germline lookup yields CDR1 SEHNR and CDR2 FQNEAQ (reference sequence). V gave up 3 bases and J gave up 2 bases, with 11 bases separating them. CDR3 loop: CASSFSAGAGNTIYF. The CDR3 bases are TGTGCCAGCAGCTTTTCCGCGGGGGCTGGAAACACCATATATTTT. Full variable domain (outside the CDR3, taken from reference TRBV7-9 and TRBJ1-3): DTGVSQNPRHKITKRGQNVTFRCDPISEHNRLYWYRQTLGQGPEFLTYFQNEAQLEKSRLLSDRFSAERPKGSFSTLEIQRTEQGDSAMYLCASSFSAGAGNTIYFGEGSWLTVV.

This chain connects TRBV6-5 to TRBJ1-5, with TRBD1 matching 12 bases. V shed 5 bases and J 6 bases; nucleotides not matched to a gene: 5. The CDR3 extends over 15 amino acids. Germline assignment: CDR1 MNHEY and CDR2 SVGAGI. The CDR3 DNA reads TGTGCCAGCAGTCAGGGACAGGGGGCTGGTCAGCCCCAGCATTTT. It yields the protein CASSQGQGAGQPQHF.